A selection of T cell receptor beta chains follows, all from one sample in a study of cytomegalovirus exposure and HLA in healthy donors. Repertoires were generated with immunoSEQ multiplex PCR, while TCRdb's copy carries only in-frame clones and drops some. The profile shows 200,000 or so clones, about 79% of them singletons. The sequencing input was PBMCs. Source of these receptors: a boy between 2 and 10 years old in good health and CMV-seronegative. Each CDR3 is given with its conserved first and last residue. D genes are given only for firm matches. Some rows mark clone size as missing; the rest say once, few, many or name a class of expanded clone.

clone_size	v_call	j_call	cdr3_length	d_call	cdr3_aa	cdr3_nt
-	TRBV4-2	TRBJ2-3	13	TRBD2	CASSNGRADTQYF	TGTGCCAGCAGCAACGGGAGGGCAGATACGCAGTATTTT
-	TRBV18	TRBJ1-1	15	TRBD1	CASSPGTGVTTEAFF	TGTGCCAGCTCTCCCGGGACAGGGGTTACCACTGAAGCTTTCTTT
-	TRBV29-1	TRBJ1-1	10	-	CSVGGPEAFF	TGCAGCGTCGGGGGACCTGAAGCTTTCTTT
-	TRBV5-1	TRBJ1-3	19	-	CASRPNAGVFPLSGNTIYF	TGCGCCAGCAGACCTAACGCAGGGGTTTTCCCTCTATCTGGAAACACCATATATTTT
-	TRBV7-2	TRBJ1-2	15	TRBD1	CASSLGQGGGYGYTF	TGTGCCAGCAGCTTAGGGCAGGGGGGTGGCTATGGCTACACCTTC
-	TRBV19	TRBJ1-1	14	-	CASSRSPPYTEAFF	TGTGCCAGTTCCCGTTCCCCCCCTTACACTGAAGCTTTCTTT
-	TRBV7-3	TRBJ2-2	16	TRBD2	CASSPFWGGNTGELFF	TGTGCCAGCAGCCCTTTTTGGGGGGGTAACACCGGGGAGCTGTTTTTT
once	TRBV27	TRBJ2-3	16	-	CASSKRDSGQTDTQYF	TGTGCCAGCAGTAAACGGGACTCGGGGCAAACAGATACGCAGTATTTT
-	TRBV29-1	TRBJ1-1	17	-	CSVEDRVGGGTNTEAFF	TGCAGCGTTGAAGATCGTGTGGGTGGGGGGACGAACACTGAAGCTTTCTTT
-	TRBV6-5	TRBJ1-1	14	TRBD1	CASSYHRGGTEAFF	TGTGCCAGCAGTTACCACAGGGGAGGCACTGAAGCTTTCTTT
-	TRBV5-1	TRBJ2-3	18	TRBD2	CASSLTIRSGGRTDTQYF	TGCGCCAGCAGCTTGACCATCCGATCGGGGGGGCGCACAGATACGCAGTATTTT
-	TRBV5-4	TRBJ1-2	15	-	CASSFGLGANYGYTF	TGTGCCAGCAGTTTCGGGCTCGGGGCTAACTATGGCTACACCTTC
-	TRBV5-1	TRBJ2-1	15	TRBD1	CASSLMTGTGNEQFF	TGCGCCAGCAGCTTGATGACAGGGACGGGTAATGAGCAGTTCTTC
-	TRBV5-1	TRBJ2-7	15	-	CASRSPGQGVVEQYF	TGCGCCAGCCGTTCGCCGGGACAAGGGGTGGTGGAGCAGTACTTC
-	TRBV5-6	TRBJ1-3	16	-	CASSLIDIVFGNTIYF	TGTGCCAGCAGCTTGATTGACATCGTCTTTGGAAACACCATATATTTT
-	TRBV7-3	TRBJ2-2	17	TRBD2	CASSQGLAGVHTGELFF	TGTGCCAGCAGCCAGGGACTAGCGGGGGTCCACACCGGGGAGCTGTTTTTT
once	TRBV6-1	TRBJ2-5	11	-	CASSVPGTQYF	TGTGCCAGCAGTGTACCGGGGACCCAGTACTTC
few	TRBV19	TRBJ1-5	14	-	CASSIDFNFQPQHF	TGTGCCAGTAGTATAGACTTTAATTTCCAGCCCCAGCATTTT
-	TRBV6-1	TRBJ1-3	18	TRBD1	CASSEVYLTGSSGNTIYF	TGTGCCAGCAGTGAAGTATACTTGACAGGGAGCTCTGGAAACACCATATATTTT
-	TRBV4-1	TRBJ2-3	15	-	CASSRGGSGTDTQYF	TGCGCCAGCAGCCGGGGCGGTAGTGGGACAGATACGCAGTATTTT
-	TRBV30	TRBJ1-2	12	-	CAWSGQYYGYTF	TGTGCCTGGAGCGGACAGTATTATGGCTACACCTTC
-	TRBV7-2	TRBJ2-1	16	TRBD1	CASSWTGTGWYNEQFF	TGTGCCAGCAGCTGGACCGGGACAGGCTGGTACAATGAGCAGTTCTTC
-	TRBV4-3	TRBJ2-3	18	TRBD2	CASSQGNSGGASTDTQYF	TGCGCCAGCAGCCAAGGAAACAGCGGGGGAGCTAGCACAGATACGCAGTATTTT
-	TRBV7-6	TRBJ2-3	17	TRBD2	CASSLQLAFTSTDTQYF	TGTGCCAGCAGCTTACAACTAGCGTTCACTAGCACAGATACGCAGTATTTT
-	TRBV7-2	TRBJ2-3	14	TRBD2	CASSFSGGGDTQYF	TGTGCCAGCAGCTTTAGCGGGGGAGGAGATACGCAGTATTTT
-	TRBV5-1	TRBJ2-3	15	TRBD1	CASSLWTGSTDTQYF	TGCGCCAGCAGCTTGTGGACAGGGAGCACAGATACGCAGTATTTT
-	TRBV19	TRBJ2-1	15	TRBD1	CASIRTGVGFNEQFF	TGTGCCAGTATCCGAACAGGGGTGGGATTCAATGAGCAGTTCTTC
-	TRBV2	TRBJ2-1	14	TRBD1	CASSGDRGIREQFF	TGTGCCAGCAGTGGGGACAGGGGAATTCGGGAGCAGTTCTTC
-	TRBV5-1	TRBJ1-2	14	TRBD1	CASSLTTGGGGYTF	TGCGCCAGCAGCTTAACTACAGGGGGCGGGGGCTACACCTTC
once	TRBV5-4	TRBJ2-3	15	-	CASSLNRGGTDTQYF	TGTGCCAGCAGCTTGAACAGGGGGGGGACAGATACGCAGTATTTT
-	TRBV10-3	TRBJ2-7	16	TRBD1	CAISEPGQGATYEQYF	TGTGCCATCAGTGAGCCGGGACAGGGGGCCACCTACGAGCAGTACTTC
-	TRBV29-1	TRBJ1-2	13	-	CSVPTWGRVGYTF	TGCAGCGTGCCAACATGGGGGCGGGTGGGCTACACCTTC
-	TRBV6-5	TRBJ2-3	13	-	CASISPGADTQYF	TGTGCCAGCATTTCACCGGGGGCAGATACGCAGTATTTT
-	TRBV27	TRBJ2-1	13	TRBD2	CASSLGGGNEQFF	TGTGCCAGCAGTTTAGGGGGGGGCAATGAGCAGTTCTTC
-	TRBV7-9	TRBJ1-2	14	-	CSSSLQQGLGGYTF	TGTTCCAGCAGCTTACAACAGGGTCTAGGCGGCTACACCTTC
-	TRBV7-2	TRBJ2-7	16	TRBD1	CASSPYDRGVNYEQYF	TGTGCCAGCAGCCCATACGACAGGGGGGTCAACTACGAGCAGTACTTC
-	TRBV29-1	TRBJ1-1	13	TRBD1	CSAHRGRSTEAFF	TGCAGCGCTCACAGGGGGCGTAGCACTGAAGCTTTCTTT
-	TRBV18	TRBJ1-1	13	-	CASSQQENTEAFF	TGTGCCAGCTCTCAGCAGGAGAACACTGAAGCTTTCTTT
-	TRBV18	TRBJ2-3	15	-	CASSPTSQPTDTQYF	TGTGCCAGCTCACCAACTAGCCAGCCCACAGATACGCAGTATTTT
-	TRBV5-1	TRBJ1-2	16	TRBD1	CASSLVDRGVNYGYTF	TGCGCCAGCAGCTTGGTGGACAGGGGAGTTAACTATGGCTACACCTTC
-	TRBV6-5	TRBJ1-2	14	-	CASSYRSGVYGYTF	TGTGCCAGCAGCTACCGTTCAGGGGTTTATGGCTACACCTTC
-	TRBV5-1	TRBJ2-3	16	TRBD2	CASSSRGSGVTDTQYF	TGCGCCAGCAGCTCCCGGGGTAGCGGGGTCACAGATACGCAGTATTTT
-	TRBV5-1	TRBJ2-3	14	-	CASSLREGPDTQYF	TGCGCCAGCAGCTTGCGGGAAGGACCAGATACGCAGTATTTT
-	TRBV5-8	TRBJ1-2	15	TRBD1	CASSVRDRDYYGYTF	TGTGCCAGCAGCGTTAGGGACAGGGATTACTATGGCTACACCTTC
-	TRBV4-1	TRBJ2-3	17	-	CASSQPRRGRNTDTQYF	TGCGCCAGCAGCCAACCCAGGAGGGGCAGGAACACAGATACGCAGTATTTT
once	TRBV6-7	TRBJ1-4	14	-	CASSYSPEVTKLFF	TGTGCCAGCAGTTACTCGCCAGAGGTGACAAAACTGTTTTTT
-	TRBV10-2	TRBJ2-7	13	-	CASRSLEPYEQYF	TGCGCCAGCAGGAGTTTAGAGCCCTACGAGCAGTACTTC
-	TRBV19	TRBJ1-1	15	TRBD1	CASSATGVGNTEAFF	TGTGCCAGTAGTGCAACAGGGGTGGGGAACACTGAAGCTTTCTTT
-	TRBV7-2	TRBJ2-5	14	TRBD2	CASSRGGSSETQYF	TGTGCCAGCAGCCGCGGGGGGAGCAGCGAGACCCAGTACTTC
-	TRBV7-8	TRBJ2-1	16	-	CASSGLSGGSYNEQFF	TGTGCCAGCAGCGGCCTGTCGGGGGGCAGCTACAATGAGCAGTTCTTC
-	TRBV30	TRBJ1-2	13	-	CAWSVGPGYGYTF	TGTGCCTGGAGTGTAGGCCCGGGCTATGGCTACACCTTC
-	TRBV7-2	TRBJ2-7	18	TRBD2	CASSFSGPYGGSSYEQYF	TGTGCCAGCAGCTTTTCCGGGCCGTATGGCGGGAGCTCCTACGAGCAGTACTTC